This T cell receptor (beta chain) originates from a study of T-cell reconstitution after alpha-beta-depleted transplantation in children. Notes on this clonotype: Its antigen is unidentified.

Unique molecular identifiers were incorporated when the TCRbeta library was constructed. Using its own MiXCR run on the PCR reads, TCRdb lists one record per CDR3 protein. Of about 870,000 distinct CDR3 sequences listed, 15% to 20% are singletons. Study results and limitations: By one year post-transplant, T-cell counts and diversity largely arose from T cells that were newly produced. In some patients, recipient T cells and intrathymic progenitors surviving conditioning explained high day-60 diversity. Alpha-beta T cells about two months after transplant reportedly derived from several hundred expanded graft clones.

The receptor was derived from a male patient between 5 and 17 years old who had a stem cell transplant for acute lymphoblastic leukemia, so the T cells may come from the graft donor. The sample consisted of PBMCs, mostly from graft donor cells, taken 360 days after TCRalphabeta/CD19-depleted stem cell transplant.

The CDR3, as DNA: TGTGCCAGCACACGACAAGGGAACAGGGCGACCTACGAGCAGTACTTC. Protein product: CASTRQGNRATYEQYF. This chain joins TRBV16 and TRBJ2-7, with D perhaps matching TRBD1 (6 bases). Germline V lookup: CDR1 KGHSY, CDR2 FQNENV. Trimming stripped 7 bases from V and 2 bases from J, with 21 bases between. This CDR3 region has 16 residues.